The clone carrying this TCR beta chain was observed a handful of times. Antigen: not known. This sample stems from a study of human T cells and chemical hapten exposure. Overall study context: Per-sample TCR yields varied mainly from small pooled library volume differences. Broader study findings: High-frequency TCRs, those above 1 in 1000, stayed the same after DPC sensitization.

The sample's time point: patch test 1, 2 weeks after DPC sensitization. Specified treatment: therapeutic diphenylcyclopropenone sensitization with weekly scalp DPC. The CDR3 is made up of 14 amino acids. Trimming stripped 2 bases from V and 0 bases from J, with 5 bases between. The germline CDR1 and CDR2 sequences are KGHSH and LQKENI. TCRdb fed the RACE reads into MiXCR, producing one record per CDR3 protein. The data contain 100,000 or so distinct CDR3 sequences, more than 9% of them singletons. Sequenced material: whole blood, taken in connection with sensitization to the hapten diphenylcyclopropenone (DPC). This receptor was obtained from a man aged 35 to 55 with alopecia areata. Some clones in this sample may be carry-over from other donors' samples. The V and J genes are TRBV18 and TRBJ1-3, with D perhaps TRBD1 (5 bases). CDR3 in amino acids: CASSPDSSGNTIYF. The DNA of the CDR3 is TGTGCCAGCTCACCAGACAGCTCTGGAAACACCATATATTTT.